The 18 T cell receptor beta chains below were found in one sample sequenced in a study of OX40 agonist ivuxolimab in advanced cancers. The assay was immunoSEQ multiplex PCR, and TCRdb's table has in-frame clones only and misses some. Of approximately 30,000 clones listed, approximately 84% were seen once; the top ten hold 20% to 25%. This sample comprised CD4+ or CD8+ T cells sorted from blood, obtained in a trial of the OX40 agonist ivuxolimab. The source of these receptors is an adult with an advanced solid tumor such as melanoma, head and neck, liver or kidney cancer.

The chain uses TRBV6-1 and TRBJ1-1; D ambiguous. Per the germline V gene, CDR1 is MNHNS and CDR2 is SASEGT. V lost 6 bases and J lost 0, with 8 bases in between. The CDR3 has 13 residues. The CDR3 DNA sequence: TGTGCCAGCAGGAGACCTCTGAACACTGAAGCTTTCTTT. This gives the protein CASRRPLNTEAFF.

The chain employs TRBV7-8 and TRBJ2-5, with D unclear. V was clipped by 10 bases and J by 0 bases, with 12 bases between them. Germline assignment: CDR1 SGHVS and CDR2 FQNEAQ. The CDR3 runs 13 residues. The CDR3 is CATRPGDQETQYF. In nucleotides, the CDR3 is TGTGCCACCCGTCCCGGCGACCAAGAGACCCAGTACTTC.

This clone occurred a few times. The chain employs TRBV21-1 and TRBJ1-6; the table's D call TRBD1 went unverified against the DNA. TRBV21-1 is a pseudogene locus. The CDR3 is 13 amino acids. In DNA, the CDR3 is TGTGCCAGCAGCCCCCAGGGGTTTCCACCCCTCCACTTT. Residues: CASSPQGFPPLHF.

This clone was recorded once. The CDR3 nucleotides read TGTGCCTGGGGCGAGGGACAGGAAGCTTTCTTT. Its translation is CAWGEGQEAFF. The rearrangement joins TRBV30 to TRBJ1-1; the match to TRBD1 covers 7 bases. V lost 5 bases, J lost 8 bases, and 5 bases stayed unmatched. Germline CDR1 reads GTSNPN; CDR2 reads SVGIG (reference sequence). This CDR3 has 11 amino acids.

The gene calls are TRBV28 and TRBJ2-6; 7 bases fit TRBD2. Germline CDR1 and CDR2: MDHEN and SYDVKM. CDR3 length: 17 residues. With 3 bases clipped from V and 0 bases from J, the junction kept 5 bases outside the gene matches. The CDR3 nucleotides read TGTGCCAGCAGTTTGACTAGCTCGAGCTCTGGGGCCAACGTCCTGACTTTC. This sequence encodes CASSLTSSSSGANVLTF.

In its sample, this clone was seen once. V and J are TRBV28 and TRBJ2-7; D ambiguous. Trimming stripped 3 bases from V and 7 bases from J, with 4 bases between. The CDR3 length is 10 residues. CDR1 is MDHEN, CDR2 SYDVKM, per germline. The CDR3 protein is CASSFKEQYF. As DNA, the CDR3 is TGTGCCAGCAGTTTTAAGGAGCAGTACTTC.

The chain couples TRBV7-8 to TRBJ2-2; D unresolved. The V gene's germline CDR1 is SGHVS and CDR2 FQNEAQ. The V and J ends lost 3 bases and 5 bases respectively, with 19 bases between them. CDR3 length: 17 residues. CDR3 amino acids: CASSFYVLGSSTGELFF. DNA of the CDR3: TGTGCCAGCAGCTTTTACGTGTTGGGCTCTAGTACCGGGGAGCTGTTTTTT.

The chain uses TRBV7-8 and TRBJ1-1, with TRBD1 as a possible D gene (5 bases). V was cut by 5 bases and J by 11 bases, with 18 bases left in between. The CDR3 totals 13 residues. CDR1 is SGHVS and CDR2 is FQNEAQ in the germline V gene. CDR3 residues: CASSTRDSSGAFF. CDR3 coding DNA: TGTGCCAGCAGCACCCGGGACTCAAGTGGGGCTTTCTTT.

V usage is TRBV11-2 and J usage is TRBJ2-3; the D gene could be TRBD1 or TRBD2 (6 bases each). The CDR3 length is 15 residues. In germline, CDR1 is SGHAT, CDR2 FQNNGV. V lost 5 bases and J lost 0, with 12 bases in between. The DNA of the CDR3 is TGTGCCAGCAGCCAAGAGGGGGGAAGCACAGATACGCAGTATTTT. Protein sequence: CASSQEGGSTDTQYF.

This sequence joins TRBV5-6 and TRBJ2-7; TRBD2 agrees at 12 bases. Germline V gene data show CDR1 as SGHDT and CDR2 as YYEEEE. CDR3 length: 14 amino acids. V dropped 3 bases and J dropped 4; count of bases not matched to a gene: 2. CDR3: CASSSGLAGYEQYF. DNA of the CDR3: TGTGCCAGCAGCTCCGGACTAGCGGGGTACGAGCAGTACTTC. The entire variable domain, with the rest obtained from reference TRBV5-6 and TRBJ2-7, is as follows: DAGVTQSPTHLIKTRGQQVTLRCSPKSGHDTVSWYQQALGQGPQFIFQYYEEEERQRGNFPDRFSGHQFPNYSSELNVNALLLGDSALYLCASSSGLAGYEQYFGPGTRLTVT.

In this sample, this clone is medium-sized (0.01 to 0.1%). CDR3 sequence: CASNARGRALEAFF. CDR3 DNA: TGTGCCAGCAACGCAAGGGGCCGGGCCCTTGAAGCTTTCTTT. The V gene is TRBV28, the J gene TRBJ1-1; D might be TRBD1 (5 bases). There are 14 residues in the CDR3. The germline V gene has CDR1 MDHEN and CDR2 SYDVKM. Trimming removed 7 bases from V and 7 bases from J, with 19 bases in between.

The rearrangement joins TRBV4-1 to TRBJ1-1, with D perhaps TRBD1 (5 bases). The CDR3 loop spans 15 amino acids. Germline loops: CDR1 MGHRA, CDR2 YSYEKL. V gave up 3 bases and J gave up 5 bases, with 16 bases separating them. CDR3 nucleotide sequence: TGCGCCAGCAGCCATGGGGCGGGAGGGGATACTGAAGCTTTCTTT. It specifies CASSHGAGGDTEAFF.

The chain joins TRBV29-1 to TRBJ1-1; 8 nucleotides line up with TRBD1. Losses at the gene ends were 7 bases for V and 10 bases for J; bases not matched to a gene: 8. The CDR3 has 11 residues. CDR1 is SQVTM and CDR2 is ANQGSEA in the germline V gene. CDR3 amino acids: CSADRVRRAFF. The DNA of the CDR3 is TGCAGCGCGGACAGGGTTCGTCGAGCTTTCTTT.

V is TRBV29-1 and J is TRBJ1-3; unclear D gene. The CDR3 consists of 11 residues. V lost 7 bases and J 4 bases, leaving 8 bases between the germline ends. Germline CDR1 SQVTM, CDR2 ANQGSEA. CDR3 protein: CSALSGNTIYF. In DNA form, the CDR3 reads TGCAGCGCCCTGAGCGGAAACACCATATATTTT.

V gene TRBV6-5 combines with J gene TRBJ1-1, with D possibly TRBD1 on 6 matching bases. The germline V and J ends were trimmed by 10 bases and 5 bases, with 11 bases remaining between them. The CDR3 is 11 amino acids. In germline, CDR1 is MNHEY, CDR2 SVGAGI. The CDR3 protein is CATRGLTEAFF. The CDR3 nucleotides read TGTGCCACCAGGGGATTGACTGAAGCTTTCTTT.

The chain combines TRBV25-1 with TRBJ2-6; D gene uncertain. V gave up 5 bases and J gave up 2 bases, with 7 bases separating them. The CDR3 has 14 amino acids. From germline, CDR1 is MGHDK and CDR2 SYGVNS. CDR3 loop: CASSKGPGANVLTF. CDR3 nucleotides: TGTGCCAGCAGTAAAGGGCCTGGGGCCAACGTCCTGACTTTC.

V usage is TRBV10-3 and J usage is TRBJ2-2; tentative D call: TRBD2 (7 bases). Germline V gives CDR1 ENHRY, CDR2 SYGVKD. This CDR3 is built from 17 residues. The V and J ends lost 2 bases and 1 base respectively, with 14 bases between them. The DNA for the CDR3 is TGTGCCATCAGTGAGAGGGGGGGAGGTCAGAACACCGGGGAGCTGTTTTTT. Translated: CAISERGGGQNTGELFF.

This CDR3 is CASSSRGGAPTYEQYF. The DNA for the CDR3 is TGCGCCAGCAGCTCCCGGGGGGGGGCCCCCACCTACGAGCAGTACTTC. This chain joins TRBV5-1 and TRBJ2-7, with 8 bases aligning to TRBD2. The V gene end was trimmed by 3 bases and the J gene end by 2 bases; junction bases not matched to a gene: 10. The CDR3 is 16 residues long. Germline V gives CDR1 SGHRS, CDR2 YFSETQ.